The rows below give T cell receptor beta chains drawn from one sample of a study of control samples from healthy donors and cancer patients. Generated by immunoSEQ multiplex PCR, the TCRdb table keeps only in-frame clones and is missing some. This sample carries 130,000 to 150,000 clones, around 90% of them seen once, and the ten largest clones take approximately 3%. The specimen was blood. Receptor source: a man between 25 and 39 years old in good health. Each CDR3 is given with its conserved first and last residue. Each record gives: V gene, D gene, clone size, J gene, CDR3 protein, CDR3 DNA. The D gene is left open where the match is weak. Not every row has a clone size; where given, it reads once, few, many or a size class.

V: TRBV3-1/TRBV3-2
D: .
size: few
J: TRBJ2-2
CDR3: CASSQEGDTGELFF
DNA: TGTGCCAGCAGCCAAGAGGGGGACACCGGGGAGCTGTTTTTT

V: TRBV19
D: .
size: .
J: TRBJ2-7
CDR3: CASSGFGQNPTKQYF
DNA: TGTGCCAGTAGTGGTTTTGGACAGAATCCTACGAAGCAGTACTTC

V: TRBV5-4
D: .
size: .
J: TRBJ1-3
CDR3: CASSMDGISGNTIYF
DNA: TGTGCCAGCAGCATGGACGGAATCTCTGGAAACACCATATATTTT

V: TRBV7-2
D: .
size: .
J: TRBJ1-5
CDR3: CASSASGTENVQHF
DNA: TGTGCCAGCAGCGCAAGCGGGACTGAGAATGTCCAGCATTTT

V: TRBV28
D: .
size: .
J: TRBJ1-6
CDR3: CASSFTRSFSYNSPLHF
DNA: TGTGCCAGCAGTTTCACCAGAAGCTTCTCCTATAATTCACCCCTCCACTTT

V: TRBV6-5
D: TRBD1
size: .
J: TRBJ1-1
CDR3: CASSPDRVNTEAFF
DNA: TGTGCCAGCAGCCCGGACAGGGTGAACACTGAAGCTTTCTTT

V: TRBV3-1/TRBV3-2
D: TRBD1
size: once
J: TRBJ1-6
CDR3: CATNNRGGNSPLHF
DNA: TGTGCCACCAACAACAGGGGTGGTAATTCACCCCTCCACTTT

V: TRBV6-1
D: .
size: once
J: TRBJ1-5
CDR3: CASSELGQPQHF
DNA: TGTGCCAGCAGTGAATTGGGTCAGCCCCAGCATTTT

V: TRBV7-9
D: TRBD1
size: .
J: TRBJ2-7
CDR3: CASSAWTGRSYEQYF
DNA: TGTGCCAGCAGCGCTTGGACAGGGCGGTCCTACGAGCAGTACTTC

V: TRBV7-9
D: .
size: few
J: TRBJ1-4
CDR3: CASSLEEFNEKLFF
DNA: TGTGCCAGCAGCCTGGAAGAGTTTAATGAAAAACTGTTTTTT

V: TRBV6-5
D: TRBD1
size: .
J: TRBJ2-7
CDR3: CASELGGSLYEQYF
DNA: TGTGCCAGCGAGTTAGGGGGCAGCTTATACGAGCAGTACTTC

V: TRBV7-9
D: TRBD2
size: .
J: TRBJ2-1
CDR3: CASSRLAGGHNEQFF
DNA: TGTGCCAGCAGCCGACTAGCGGGGGGTCACAATGAGCAGTTCTTC

V: TRBV6-5
D: .
size: .
J: TRBJ2-7
CDR3: CASRRGDGSYEQYF
DNA: TGTGCCAGCAGGCGTGGGGACGGAAGCTACGAGCAGTACTTC

V: TRBV30
D: .
size: .
J: TRBJ1-3
CDR3: CAWTQSGNTIYF
DNA: TGTGCCTGGACCCAAAGCGGAAACACCATATATTTT

V: TRBV24-1
D: TRBD1
size: .
J: TRBJ1-3
CDR3: CATSDLVGSYWTGPSGNTIYF
DNA: TGTGCCACCAGTGATTTAGTGGGGTCTTATTGGACAGGTCCGTCTGGAAACACCATATATTTT

V: TRBV6-2/TRBV6-3
D: TRBD1
size: .
J: TRBJ1-1
CDR3: CASSPRTGGLNTEAFF
DNA: TGTGCCAGCAGCCCTAGGACAGGGGGTTTGAACACTGAAGCTTTCTTT